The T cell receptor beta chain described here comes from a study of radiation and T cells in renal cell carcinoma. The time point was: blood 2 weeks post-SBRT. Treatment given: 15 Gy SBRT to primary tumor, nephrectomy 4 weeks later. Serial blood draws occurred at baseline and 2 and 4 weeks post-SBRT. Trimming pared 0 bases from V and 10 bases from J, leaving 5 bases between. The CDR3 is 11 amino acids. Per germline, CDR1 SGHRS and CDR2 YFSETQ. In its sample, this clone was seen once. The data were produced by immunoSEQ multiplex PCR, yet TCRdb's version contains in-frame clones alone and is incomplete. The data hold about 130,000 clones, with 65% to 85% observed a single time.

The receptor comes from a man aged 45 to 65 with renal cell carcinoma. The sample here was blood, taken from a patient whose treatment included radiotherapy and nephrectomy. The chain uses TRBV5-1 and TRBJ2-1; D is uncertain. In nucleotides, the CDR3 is TGCGCCAGCAGCTTGGAGGGAGAGCAGTTCTTC. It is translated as CASSLEGEQFF.